The next 26 T cell receptor beta chains were all read from a single sample in a study of T cell changes during pregnancy in multiple sclerosis. Sequencing used immunoSEQ multiplex PCR; TCRdb keeps in-frame clones, though not all of them. The data hold about 110,000 clones, with around 90% observed a single time. This material consisted of peripheral blood, taken after pregnancy. The origin of the receptors is a female donor with multiple sclerosis, enrolled in a pregnancy study.

V is TRBV10-3 and J is TRBJ2-3; the D gene is possibly TRBD2 (6 bases). This CDR3 has 14 residues. Deletions cut 11 bases from V and 1 base from J, with 16 bases between. Germline V gene data show CDR1 as ENHRY and CDR2 as SYGVKD. The CDR3 loop reads CALSRTIGTDTQYF. In nucleotides, the CDR3 is TGTGCCTTGTCAAGGACTATCGGCACAGATACGCAGTATTTT.

The J gene is TRBJ1-3, the V gene TRBV5-1; 11 bases agree with TRBD1. Germline CDR1 reads SGHRS; CDR2 reads YFSETQ. The CDR3 covers 16 residues. The V gene end was trimmed by 1 base and the J gene end by 2 bases; junction bases not matched to a gene: 2. CDR3 residues: CASSLWTGGTGNTIYF. The DNA for the CDR3 is TGCGCCAGCAGCTTGTGGACAGGGGGCACTGGAAACACCATATATTTT. The full variable domain, in which reference TRBV5-1 and TRBJ1-3 provide the parts outside the CDR3, is KAGVTQTPRYLIKTRGQQVTLSCSPISGHRSVSWYQQTPGQGLQFLFEYFSETQRNKGNFPGRFSGRQFSNSRSEMNVSTLELGDSALYLCASSLWTGGTGNTIYFGEGSWLTVV.

The chain couples TRBV25-1 to TRBJ1-1; 7 bases are shared with TRBD1. Looked up from germline, CDR1 is MGHDK and CDR2 is SYGVNS. The length of the CDR3 is 13 residues. V shed 6 bases, J shed 5 bases, and the junction held 6 bases outside the gene matches. DNA of the CDR3: TGTGCCAGCAGCCTACTACAGGGGACTGAAGCTTTCTTT. This encodes CASSLLQGTEAFF.

This sequence joins TRBV18 and TRBJ2-7; tentative D call: TRBD1 (6 bases). This CDR3 spans 15 amino acids. The germline V gene has CDR1 KGHSH and CDR2 LQKENI. Trimming took 1 base from V and 3 from J, leaving 13 bases between them. CDR3 sequence reads: CASSPLRDIDYEQYF. The CDR3 DNA is TGTGCCAGCTCACCACTTCGGGACATAGACTACGAGCAGTACTTC.

CDR3 nucleotides: TGTGCCAGCAGTTTCCAGCGGGGGGCCGAAGAGACCCAGTACTTC. The encoded protein is CASSFQRGAEETQYF. The chain uses TRBV27 and TRBJ2-5, with TRBD2 identical over 9 bases. The CDR3 totals 15 residues. Losses at the gene ends were 3 bases for V and 3 bases for J; bases not matched to a gene: 5. Germline V gene lookup returns CDR1 MNHEY and CDR2 SMNVEV (reference sequence).

This chain connects TRBV6-6 to TRBJ1-5, with D uncertain. Germline V CDR1 and CDR2: MNHNY, SVGAGI (reference sequence). This CDR3 spans 15 amino acids. Trimming took off 7 bases at V and 3 bases at J, with 16 bases between the two ends. In DNA form, the CDR3 reads TGTGCCAGCACCACCTTTGAGGGATACAATCAGCCCCAGCATTTT. The encoded protein is CASTTFEGYNQPQHF.

The rearrangement links TRBV9 to TRBJ1-1; no clear D. Germline-derived CDR1 and CDR2 are SGDLS and YYNGEE. There are 14 residues in the CDR3. V lost 0 bases to trimming and J lost 1 base, with 7 bases between them. The CDR3 region is CASSVEQANTEAFF. The DNA for the CDR3 is TGTGCCAGCAGCGTAGAGCAGGCGAACACTGAAGCTTTCTTT. The full variable domain, rest sourced from reference TRBV9 and TRBJ1-1, is DSGVTQTPKHLITATGQRVTLRCSPRSGDLSVYWYQQSLDQGLQFLIQYYNGEERAKGNILERFSAQQFPDLHSELNLSSLELGDSALYFCASSVEQANTEAFFGQGTRLTVV.

The chain has TRBV19 and TRBJ1-1; TRBD1 might be the D (6 bases). Trimming stripped 4 bases from V and 3 bases from J, with 21 bases between. This CDR3 has 17 residues. The germline V gene encodes CDR1 LNHDA and CDR2 SQIVND (reference sequence). The CDR3: CASSRARGGSGYTEAFF. The CDR3 DNA reads as TGTGCCAGTAGTAGGGCAAGGGGGGGTTCCGGGTACACTGAAGCTTTCTTT.

This clone was seen just once. The V gene is TRBV9, the J gene TRBJ2-3, with 15 bases lining up with TRBD2. J gave up 6 bases and V 3 bases, and 8 bases lay outside the gene matches. From germline, CDR1 is SGDLS and CDR2 YYNGEE. This CDR3 comprises 17 residues. This chain's CDR3 is CASSAMGLAGGGDTQYF. As DNA, the CDR3 is TGTGCCAGCAGCGCTATGGGACTAGCGGGAGGTGGGGATACGCAGTATTTT.

This chain connects TRBV7-6 to TRBJ2-7; TRBD2 agrees at 7 bases. From germline, CDR1 is SGHVS and CDR2 FNYEAQ. CDR3 size: 14 residues. J lost 8 bases, V lost 2 bases, and 9 bases had no gene match. DNA for the CDR3: TGTGCCAGCAGCTTACGGGGGGAACCCGGGAAGCAGTACTTC. It encodes CASSLRGEPGKQYF.

Concerning this clone itself: In the same sample, other DNA sequences code for this CDR3. This chain uses TRBV30 with TRBJ2-7, with D unresolved. The CDR3 totals 12 residues. V was shortened by 1 base and J by 3 bases, with 7 bases between the two germline ends. The germline V gene encodes CDR1 GTSNPN and CDR2 SVGIG (reference sequence). Here the CDR3 DNA reads TGTGCCTGGAGTGACTCGAGCTACGAGCAGTACTTC. This sequence encodes CAWSDSSYEQYF.

The V gene is TRBV25-1, the J gene TRBJ1-1, with D maybe TRBD1 (5 bases). V lost 6 bases and J 3 bases, leaving 11 bases between the germline ends. CDR3 size: 13 residues. Per the germline V gene, CDR1 is MGHDK and CDR2 is SYGVNS. The chain's CDR3 is CASSRGGYTEAFF. In nucleotides, the CDR3 is TGTGCCAGCAGCCGGGGGGGGTACACTGAAGCTTTCTTT.

This clone occurred once. The J gene is TRBJ2-7, the V gene TRBV7-9; TRBD1 matches at 8 bases. Germline lookup yields CDR1 SEHNR and CDR2 FQNEAQ (reference sequence). J was trimmed by 3 bases and V by 5 bases; bases with no gene match: 6. This CDR3 region has 14 residues. As DNA, the CDR3 is TGTGCCAGCAGCCTCGGACAGGGTAACTACGAGCAGTACTTC. It encodes CASSLGQGNYEQYF.

Turning to this clone: The final CDR3 position lacks the conserved phenylalanine or tryptophan, pointing to a likely read error. No DNA is shown, since the ends of the CDR3 on it are uncertain; the CDR3 is the one TCRdb lists. The CDR3 region is CASSLGTGWD. The chain couples TRBV23-1 to TRBJ1-4; TRBD1, the D gene given by the table, was not confirmed from the DNA. TRBV23-1 is given ORF status, its function remaining uncertain. The CDR3 spans 10 residues, counting both ends.

The gene calls are TRBV5-4 and TRBJ2-1; 9 bases line up with TRBD2. There are 16 residues in the CDR3. V gave up 3 bases and J gave up 7 bases; unmatched junction bases: 11. CDR1 and CDR2 from the germline V gene are SGHNT and YYREEE (reference sequence). CDR3 protein: CASSSPRSGRQNEQFF. CDR3 in DNA: TGTGCCAGCAGCTCGCCGAGGAGCGGGAGGCAGAATGAGCAGTTCTTC.

The chain couples TRBV7-9 to TRBJ2-7; 9 nucleotides line up with TRBD1. The trim removed 0 bases at V and 0 bases at J, leaving 3 bases unmatched. The CDR3 runs 16 residues. From germline, CDR1 is SEHNR and CDR2 FQNEAQ (reference sequence). CDR3 in amino acids: CASSLARGQGSYEQYF. As DNA, the CDR3 is TGTGCCAGCAGCTTAGCTAGGGGACAGGGCTCCTACGAGCAGTACTTC. The full variable domain, in which reference TRBV7-9 and TRBJ2-7 provide the parts outside the CDR3, is DTGVSQNPRHKITKRGQNVTFRCDPISEHNRLYWYRQTLGQGPEFLTYFQNEAQLEKSRLLSDRFSAERPKGSFSTLEIQRTEQGDSAMYLCASSLARGQGSYEQYFGPGTRLTVT.

The J gene is TRBJ1-6, the V gene TRBV11-3; a weak D match, TRBD1 (5 bases). The germline gives CDR1 SGHNT, CDR2 YENEEA. There are 14 residues in the CDR3. V gave up 2 bases and J gave up 8 bases, with 10 bases separating them. CDR3 DNA sequence: TGTGCCAGCAGCTTACCCTTAGGGGATTCACCCCTCCACTTT. This encodes CASSLPLGDSPLHF.

This chain connects TRBV2 to TRBJ1-1; D call uncertain. Looked up from germline, CDR1 is SNHLY and CDR2 is FYNNEI. Trimming left V 6 bases short and J 0 bases short, with 8 bases between. This CDR3 comprises 13 residues. CDR3 sequence reads: CASSPYMNTEAFF. CDR3 sequence (DNA): TGTGCCAGCAGCCCGTATATGAACACTGAAGCTTTCTTT.

This chain uses TRBV25-1 with TRBJ1-2, with 12 bases fitting TRBD1. Losses at the gene ends were 2 bases for V and 8 bases for J; bases not matched to a gene: 9. Germline assignment: CDR1 MGHDK and CDR2 SYGVNS. The CDR3 length is 16 residues. The CDR3 reads CASSESGGQGAEGYTF. CDR3 in DNA: TGTGCCAGCAGTGAAAGTGGGGGACAGGGGGCAGAGGGCTACACCTTC.

V usage is TRBV5-4 and J usage is TRBJ2-6; 8 bases agree with TRBD1. This CDR3 has 19 residues. Trimming cost V 3 bases and J 0 bases; bases outside gene matches: 11. Germline V gene lookup returns CDR1 SGHNT and CDR2 YYREEE (reference sequence). The CDR3: CASSSHPRTGSSGANVLTF. The CDR3 DNA reads TGTGCCAGCAGCTCCCACCCCAGGACAGGGAGCTCTGGGGCCAACGTCCTGACTTTC.

The chain joins TRBV9 to TRBJ1-1, with 7 bases fitting TRBD1. This CDR3 contains 15 residues. With V trimmed by 4 bases and J by 1 base, 7 bases remained unmatched. Germline V gene data show CDR1 as SGDLS and CDR2 as YYNGEE. The CDR3 coding sequence is TGTGCCAGCAGCCCACGACAGGGCACGAACACTGAAGCTTTCTTT. Amino acid sequence: CASSPRQGTNTEAFF. Using reference TRBV9 and TRBJ1-1 for the parts outside the CDR3, the full variable domain is DSGVTQTPKHLITATGQRVTLRCSPRSGDLSVYWYQQSLDQGLQFLIQYYNGEERAKGNILERFSAQQFPDLHSELNLSSLELGDSALYFCASSPRQGTNTEAFFGQGTRLTVV.

The chain is built from TRBV16 and TRBJ1-2; D unclear. Germline V lookup: CDR1 KGHSY, CDR2 FQNENV. The CDR3 extends over 13 amino acids. V gave up 5 bases and J gave up 8 bases, with 15 bases separating them. CDR3: CASSTTGAGGYTF. DNA for the CDR3: TGTGCCAGCAGCACGACTGGAGCTGGCGGCTACACCTTC.

The sample holds one count of this clone. The rearrangement links TRBV11-1 to TRBJ1-2, with 10 bases matching TRBD1. Looked up from germline, CDR1 is SGHAT and CDR2 is FQDESV (reference sequence). The V and J ends lost 1 base and 4 bases, in that order; junction bases with no gene match: 12. The CDR3 extends over 18 amino acids. In nucleotides, the CDR3 is TGTGCCAGCAGCTTAGTTCTAGGGGGGGACAGGGGAGGCTATGGCTACACCTTC. This translates into CASSLVLGGDRGGYGYTF.

The gene calls are TRBV28 and TRBJ2-5; TRBD2 agrees at 8 bases. The CDR3 spans 15 residues. The germline V gene encodes CDR1 MDHEN and CDR2 SYDVKM. V gave up 2 bases and J gave up 5 bases; unmatched junction bases: 7. The CDR3 loop reads CASSLSGGPMETQYF. The CDR3 region has the DNA TGTGCCAGCAGTTTAAGCGGGGGTCCGATGGAGACCCAGTACTTC.

V and J are TRBV5-1 and TRBJ2-5; 8 nucleotides match TRBD1. The CDR3 spans 18 residues. Germline-derived CDR1 and CDR2 are SGHRS and YFSETQ. Germline trimming cut 1 base from V and 0 bases from J; bases unmatched to any gene: 11. CDR3 residues: CASSLRGRTGGYQETQYF. Written as DNA, the CDR3 is TGCGCCAGCAGCTTGAGGGGAAGAACAGGGGGGTACCAAGAGACCCAGTACTTC.

V is TRBV23-1 and J is TRBJ1-2; D perhaps matches TRBD1 (6 bases). Being an ORF, TRBV23-1 has a function that is uncertain. V gave up 10 bases and J gave up 4 bases, with 22 bases separating them. The CDR3 sequence is 15 residues long. The CDR3 DNA follows: TGCGCCATAAATAGCAGGCAGGGGCGTTGCTATGGCTACACCTTC. Amino acid sequence: CAINSRQGRCYGYTF.